The source of this TCR beta chain is a study of T-cell memory formation after mild COVID-19. The CDR3 length is 14 residues. The J segment lost 3 bases and the V segment lost 9 bases, leaving 8 bases of the junction unmatched. Germline CDR1 MGHRA, CDR2 YSYEKL. One entry per CDR3 protein results from TCRdb running MiXCR on the 5' RACE reads. This sample has a few hundred thousand distinct CDR3 sequences, with 20% to 25% found just once. The sample consisted of PBMCs or a T cell subset sorted from them (not recorded which). This chain connects TRBV4-1 to TRBJ2-1; 7 bases line up with TRBD1. The clonotype was recovered from an adult woman who had mild COVID-19 (a few samples of this study predate the infection). Cell type and time point are not known. CDR3 sequence: CASKGTVLYNEQFF. The CDR3 coding sequence is TGCGCCAGTAAAGGGACAGTCCTCTACAATGAGCAGTTCTTC.